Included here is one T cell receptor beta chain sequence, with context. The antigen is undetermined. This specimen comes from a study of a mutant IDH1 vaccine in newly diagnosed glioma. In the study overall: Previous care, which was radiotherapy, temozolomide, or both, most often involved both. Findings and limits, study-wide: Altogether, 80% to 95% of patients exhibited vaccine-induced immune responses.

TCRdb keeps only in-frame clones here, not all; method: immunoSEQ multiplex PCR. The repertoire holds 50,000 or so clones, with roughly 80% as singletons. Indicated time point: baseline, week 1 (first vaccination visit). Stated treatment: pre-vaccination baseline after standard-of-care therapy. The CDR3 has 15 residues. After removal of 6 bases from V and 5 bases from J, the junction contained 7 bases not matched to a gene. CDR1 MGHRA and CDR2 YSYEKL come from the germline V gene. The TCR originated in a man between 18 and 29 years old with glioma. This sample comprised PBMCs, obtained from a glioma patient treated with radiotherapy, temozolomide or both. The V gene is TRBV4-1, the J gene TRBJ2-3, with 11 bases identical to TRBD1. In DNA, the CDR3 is TGCGCCAGCAGGGAGGGGACAGGGGGTGAAGATACGCAGTATTTT. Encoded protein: CASREGTGGEDTQYF.